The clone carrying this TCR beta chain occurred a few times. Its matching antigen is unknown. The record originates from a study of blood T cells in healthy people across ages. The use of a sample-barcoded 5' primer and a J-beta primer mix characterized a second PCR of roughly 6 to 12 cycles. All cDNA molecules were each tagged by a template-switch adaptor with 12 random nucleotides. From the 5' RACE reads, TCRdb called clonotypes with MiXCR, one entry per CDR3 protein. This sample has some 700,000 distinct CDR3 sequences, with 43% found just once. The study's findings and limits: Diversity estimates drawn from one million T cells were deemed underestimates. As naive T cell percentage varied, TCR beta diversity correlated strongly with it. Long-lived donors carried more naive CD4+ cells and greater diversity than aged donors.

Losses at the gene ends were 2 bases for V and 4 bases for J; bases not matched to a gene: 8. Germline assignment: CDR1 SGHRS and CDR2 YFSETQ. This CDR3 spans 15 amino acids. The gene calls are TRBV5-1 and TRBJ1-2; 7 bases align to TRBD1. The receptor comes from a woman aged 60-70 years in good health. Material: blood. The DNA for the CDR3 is TGCGCCAGCAGCTTACCGACAGGGTCTTTCTATGGCTACACCTTC. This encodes CASSLPTGSFYGYTF.